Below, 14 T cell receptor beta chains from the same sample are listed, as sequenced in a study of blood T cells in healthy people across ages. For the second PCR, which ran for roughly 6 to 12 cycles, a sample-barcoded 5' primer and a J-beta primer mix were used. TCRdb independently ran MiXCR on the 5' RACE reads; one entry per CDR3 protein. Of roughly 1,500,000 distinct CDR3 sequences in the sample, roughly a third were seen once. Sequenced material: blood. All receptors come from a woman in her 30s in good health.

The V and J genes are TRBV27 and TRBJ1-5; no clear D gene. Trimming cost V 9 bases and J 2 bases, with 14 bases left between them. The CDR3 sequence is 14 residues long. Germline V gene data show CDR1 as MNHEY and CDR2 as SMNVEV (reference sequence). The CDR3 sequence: CASSKVGGNQPQHF. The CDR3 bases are TGTGCCAGTTCCAAGGTCGGGGGCAATCAGCCCCAGCATTTT.

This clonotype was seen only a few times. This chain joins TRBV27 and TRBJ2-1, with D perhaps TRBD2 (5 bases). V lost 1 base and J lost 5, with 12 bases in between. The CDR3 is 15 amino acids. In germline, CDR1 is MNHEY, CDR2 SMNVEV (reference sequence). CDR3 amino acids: CASSLYWTPNNEQFF. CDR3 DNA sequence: TGTGCCAGCAGTTTATATTGGACTCCGAACAATGAGCAGTTCTTC.

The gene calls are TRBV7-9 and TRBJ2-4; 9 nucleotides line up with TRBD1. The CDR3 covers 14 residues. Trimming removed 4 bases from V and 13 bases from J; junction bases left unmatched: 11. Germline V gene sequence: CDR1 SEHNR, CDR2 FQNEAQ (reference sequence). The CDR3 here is CASSSPDRGKEQYF. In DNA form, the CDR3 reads TGTGCCAGCAGCTCCCCGGACAGGGGCAAGGAGCAGTACTTC.

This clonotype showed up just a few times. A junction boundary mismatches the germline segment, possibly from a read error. The CDR3 bases are TGCAGCGCGAAGGGACAGACTCAAGAGATCCAGTACTTC. This encodes CSAKGQTQEIQYF. The chain recombines TRBV29-1 with TRBJ2-5, with 7 bases aligning to TRBD1. The CDR3 covers 13 residues. Germline CDR1 is SQVTM and CDR2 is ANQGSEA.

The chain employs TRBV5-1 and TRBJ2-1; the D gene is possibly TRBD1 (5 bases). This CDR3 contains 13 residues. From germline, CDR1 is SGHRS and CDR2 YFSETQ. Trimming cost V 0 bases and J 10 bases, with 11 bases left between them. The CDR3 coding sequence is TGCGCCAGCAGCTTGGCCGGACAACGCGAGCAGTTCTTC. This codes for CASSLAGQREQFF.

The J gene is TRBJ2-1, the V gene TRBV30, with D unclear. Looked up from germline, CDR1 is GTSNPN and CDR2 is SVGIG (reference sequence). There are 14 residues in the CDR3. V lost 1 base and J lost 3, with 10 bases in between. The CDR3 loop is CAWSESTLYNEQFF. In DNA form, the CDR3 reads TGTGCCTGGAGTGAGTCCACACTCTACAATGAGCAGTTCTTC.

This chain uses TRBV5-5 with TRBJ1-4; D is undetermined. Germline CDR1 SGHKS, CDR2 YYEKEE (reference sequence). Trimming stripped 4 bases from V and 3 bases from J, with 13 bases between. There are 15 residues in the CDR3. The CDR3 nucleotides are TGTGCCAGCAGCCTAGGTGGGGAGGCTAATGAAAAACTGTTTTTT. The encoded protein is CASSLGGEANEKLFF.

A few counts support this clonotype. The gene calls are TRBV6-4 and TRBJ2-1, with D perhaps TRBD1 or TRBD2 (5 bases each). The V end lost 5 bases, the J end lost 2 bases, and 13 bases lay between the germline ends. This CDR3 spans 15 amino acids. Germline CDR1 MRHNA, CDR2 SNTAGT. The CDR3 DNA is TGTGCCAGCAGTTCTGCCGGGACGCCCTACAATGAGCAGTTCTTC. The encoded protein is CASSSAGTPYNEQFF.

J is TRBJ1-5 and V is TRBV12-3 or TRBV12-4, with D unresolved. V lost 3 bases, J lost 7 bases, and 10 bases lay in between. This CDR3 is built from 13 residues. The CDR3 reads CASSFEGWQPQHF. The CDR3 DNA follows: TGTGCCAGCAGTTTTGAGGGTTGGCAGCCCCAGCATTTT.

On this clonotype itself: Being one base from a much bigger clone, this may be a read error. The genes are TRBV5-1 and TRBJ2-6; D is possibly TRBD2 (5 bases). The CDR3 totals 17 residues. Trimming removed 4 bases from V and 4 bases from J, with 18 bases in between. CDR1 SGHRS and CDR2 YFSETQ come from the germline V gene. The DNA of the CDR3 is TGCGCCAGCAGCCCATTACGGGGTATCTCCGGGGCCAACGTCCTGACTTTC. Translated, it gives CASSPLRGISGANVLTF.

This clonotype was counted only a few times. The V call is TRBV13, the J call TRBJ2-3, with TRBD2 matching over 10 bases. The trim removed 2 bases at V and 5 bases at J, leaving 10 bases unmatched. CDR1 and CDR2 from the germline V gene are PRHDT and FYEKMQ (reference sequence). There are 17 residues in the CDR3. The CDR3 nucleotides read TGTGCCAGCAGCTTACGAGCGGGGGGGGTTCATCAAGATACGCAGTATTTT. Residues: CASSLRAGGVHQDTQYF. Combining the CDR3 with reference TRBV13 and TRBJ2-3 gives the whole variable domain AAGVIQSPRHLIKEKRETATLKCYPIPRHDTVYWYQQGPGQDPQFLISFYEKMQSDKGSIPDRFSAQQFSDYHSELNMSSLELGDSALYFCASSLRAGGVHQDTQYFGPGTRLTVL.

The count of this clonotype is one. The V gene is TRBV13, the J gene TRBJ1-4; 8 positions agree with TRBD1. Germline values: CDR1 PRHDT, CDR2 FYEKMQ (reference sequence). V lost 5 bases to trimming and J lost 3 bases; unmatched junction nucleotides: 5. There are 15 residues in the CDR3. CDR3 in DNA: TGTGCCAGCAGCGACAGGGGACGATCTAATGAAAAACTGTTTTTT. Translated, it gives CASSDRGRSNEKLFF. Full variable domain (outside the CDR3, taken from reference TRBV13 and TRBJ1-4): AAGVIQSPRHLIKEKRETATLKCYPIPRHDTVYWYQQGPGQDPQFLISFYEKMQSDKGSIPDRFSAQQFSDYHSELNMSSLELGDSALYFCASSDRGRSNEKLFFGSGTQLSVL.

The CDR3 region is CASSLFGSGGNYGYTF. In DNA form, the CDR3 reads TGTGCCAGCAGTTTATTTGGTTCAGGGGGCAACTATGGCTACACCTTC. This chain joins TRBV27 and TRBJ1-2, with TRBD1 identical over 8 bases. Germline loops: CDR1 MNHEY, CDR2 SMNVEV (reference sequence). Trimming took 1 base from V and 2 from J; bases not matched to a gene: 6. The CDR3 extends over 16 amino acids.

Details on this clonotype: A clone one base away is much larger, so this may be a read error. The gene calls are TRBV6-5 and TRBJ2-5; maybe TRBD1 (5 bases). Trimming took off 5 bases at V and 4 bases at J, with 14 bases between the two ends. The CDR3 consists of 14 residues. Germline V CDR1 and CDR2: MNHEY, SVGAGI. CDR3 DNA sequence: TGTGCCAGCAGTGAAACAGGATTTCGAGAGACCCAGTACTTC. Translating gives CASSETGFRETQYF.